This T cell receptor (beta chain) was sequenced in a study of cytomegalovirus exposure and HLA in healthy donors. Libraries were prepared by immunoSEQ multiplex PCR; TCRdb keeps only in-frame clonotypes and omits some of them. The sample lists more than 250,000 clones; about 92% were seen once. V shed 3 bases, J shed 6 bases, and the junction held 6 bases outside the gene matches. The germline V gene encodes CDR1 SGHNT and CDR2 YYREEE (reference sequence). The CDR3 runs 16 residues. A note on this clone: The antigen remains unidentified.

Study-level results: The investigators catalogued 150 or so TCR beta chains as cytomegalovirus-associated.

The sequence was obtained from a woman in her thirties in good health and CMV-seronegative. Sequencing was carried out using PBMCs. The chain employs TRBV5-4 and TRBJ2-3; 14 bases line up with TRBD2. The DNA of the CDR3 is TGTGCCAGCAGCTCACGACTAGCGGGAGGGCTTGATACGCAGTATTTT. Its protein is CASSSRLAGGLDTQYF.